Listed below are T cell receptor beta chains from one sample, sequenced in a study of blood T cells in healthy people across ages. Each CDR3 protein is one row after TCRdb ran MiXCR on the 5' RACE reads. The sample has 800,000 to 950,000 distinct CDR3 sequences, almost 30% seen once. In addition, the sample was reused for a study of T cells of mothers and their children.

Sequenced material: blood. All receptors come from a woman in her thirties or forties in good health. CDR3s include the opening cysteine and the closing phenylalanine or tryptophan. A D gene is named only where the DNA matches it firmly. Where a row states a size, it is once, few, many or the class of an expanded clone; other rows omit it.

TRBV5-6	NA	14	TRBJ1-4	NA	TGTGCCAGTAACCGACGAGGGACTAATGAAAAACTGTTTTTT	CASNRRGTNEKLFF
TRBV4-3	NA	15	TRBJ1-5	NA	TGCGCCAGCAGCCAAGATATGGGTAGCAATCAGCCCCAGCATTTT	CASSQDMGSNQPQHF
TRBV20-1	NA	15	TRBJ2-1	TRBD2	TGCAGTGCTGGGACCGGGACTAGCGTGTACAATGAGCAGTTCTTC	CSAGTGTSVYNEQFF
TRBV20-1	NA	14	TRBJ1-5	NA	TGCAGTGCTAGAGATCCTGACAGGAATCAGCCCCAGCATTTT	CSARDPDRNQPQHF
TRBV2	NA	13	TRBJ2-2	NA	TGTGCCATGGGGGAAGGGAACACCGGGGAGCTGTTTTTT	CAMGEGNTGELFF
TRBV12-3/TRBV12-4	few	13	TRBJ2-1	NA	TGTGCCAGCAGTCGCCTGACATACAATGAGCAGTTCTTC	CASSRLTYNEQFF
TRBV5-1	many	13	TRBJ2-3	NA	TGCGCCAGCAGCTGGGTGGGGGAGGATACGCAGTATTTT	CASSWVGEDTQYF
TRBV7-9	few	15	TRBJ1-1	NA	TGTGCCAGCAGCCCCCCCGGGGGGCCGTACACTGAAGCTTTCTTT	CASSPPGGPYTEAFF
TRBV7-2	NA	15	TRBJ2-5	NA	TGTGCCAGCAGCTTAGCTCGGGGGGCCCCAAGTACCCAGTACTTC	CASSLARGAPSTQYF
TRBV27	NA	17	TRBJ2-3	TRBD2	TGTGCCAGCAGTTCCTCGAAACCGGGACTAGCTTTAGATACGCAGTATTTT	CASSSSKPGLALDTQYF
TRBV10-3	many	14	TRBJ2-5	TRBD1	TGTGCCATCAGTGCGCTGGGACAGCAAGAGACCCAGTACTTC	CAISALGQQETQYF
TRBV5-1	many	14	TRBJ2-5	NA	TGCGCCAGCAGCCTAGACAGCTTTCAAGAGACCCAGTACTTC	CASSLDSFQETQYF
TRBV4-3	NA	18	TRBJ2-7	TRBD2	TGCGCCAGCAGCCATGAAAAGGGGCGACTAGCGGGGTACAATGAGCAGTACTTC	CASSHEKGRLAGYNEQYF
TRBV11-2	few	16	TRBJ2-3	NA	TGTGCCAGCAGCTTAGTTGCGGGGTCGAGCGCAGATACGCAGTATTTT	CASSLVAGSSADTQYF
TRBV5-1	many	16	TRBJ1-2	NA	TGCGCCAGCAGCTTGTCGGGAAGGGTAGTTCGAGATGGCTACACCTTC	CASSLSGRVVRDGYTF
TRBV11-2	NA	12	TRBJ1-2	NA	TGTGCCAGCAGCTTCCTCCGGGCAGACTACACCTTC	CASSFLRADYTF
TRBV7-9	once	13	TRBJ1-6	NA	TGTGCCAGCAGCTTAGCGCACGTGAGGACCCTCCACTTT	CASSLAHVRTLHF
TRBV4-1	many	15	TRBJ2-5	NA	TGCGCCAGCAGCCAAGATCCGGGGTCGGGAGAGACCCAGTACTTC	CASSQDPGSGETQYF
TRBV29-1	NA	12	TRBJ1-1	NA	TGCAGCGTTGAAGATCCGGGTGAATGCGCTTTCTTT	CSVEDPGECAFF
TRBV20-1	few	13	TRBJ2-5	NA	TGCAGTGCTAGACGGACCGAACGAGAGACCCAGTACTTC	CSARRTERETQYF
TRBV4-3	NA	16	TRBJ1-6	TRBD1	TGCGCCAGCAGCCAAGATGGGACAGGGGGCAGCTCACCCCTCCACTTT	CASSQDGTGGSSPLHF
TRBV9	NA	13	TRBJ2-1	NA	TGTGCCAGCAGCGTAGGCGGGGCCAGCGAGCAGTTCTTC	CASSVGGASEQFF
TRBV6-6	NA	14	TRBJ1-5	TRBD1	TGTGCCAGCAGGGATCAGGGGGTCGAACAGCCCCAGCATTTT	CASRDQGVEQPQHF